Shown below are 17 T cell receptor beta chains from a single sample sequenced in a study of blood T cell repertoires in COVID-19. TCRdb's table, derived via immunoSEQ multiplex PCR, lists solely in-frame clones and lacks some. The data show 150,000 to 200,000 clones, with about 79% seen just once and around 15% held by the top ten. Sequencing input: PBMCs or T cells enriched from blood (not recorded which). These receptors all come from a man in his fifties who had recovered from COVID-19.

The genes are TRBV5-6 and TRBJ2-3, with 7 bases matching TRBD1. Germline loops: CDR1 SGHDT, CDR2 YYEEEE. V trimming: 4 bases; J trimming: 2 bases; junction bases outside the gene matches: 4. This CDR3 region has 14 residues. CDR3 nucleotide sequence: TGTGCCAGCAGCAGGGGGCTAGACACAGATACGCAGTATTTT. Its protein is CASSRGLDTDTQYF.

The CDR3 loop is CACQRDREEAFF. For the CDR3, the DNA is TGTGCCTGCCAGAGGGACAGGGAAGAAGCTTTCTTT. The rearrangement uses TRBV30 and TRBJ1-1; TRBD1 matches 9 bases. The CDR3 runs 12 residues. V shed 6 bases and J 8 bases; nucleotides not matched to a gene: 7. Germline V CDR1 and CDR2: GTSNPN, SVGIG (reference sequence).

This rearrangement joins TRBV30 to TRBJ1-1; 7 bases fit TRBD1. This CDR3 comprises 17 residues. V lost 2 bases to trimming and J lost 3 bases; unmatched junction nucleotides: 15. Germline V lookup: CDR1 GTSNPN, CDR2 SVGIG (reference sequence). The CDR3 sequence is CAWSPTKFITGDTEAFF. Here the CDR3 DNA reads TGTGCCTGGAGTCCGACTAAATTTATAACAGGGGACACTGAAGCTTTCTTT.

J is TRBJ2-2 and V is TRBV7-2; no definite D call. The CDR3 extends over 13 amino acids. Trimming stripped 1 base from V and 8 bases from J, with 8 bases between. CDR1 is SGHTA, CDR2 FQGNSA, per germline. CDR3 protein: CASSLGAGGELFF. The CDR3 DNA follows: TGTGCCAGCAGCTTAGGAGCCGGGGGGGAGCTGTTTTTT.

The CDR3 sequence: CASSLAGFDGYTF. The CDR3 nucleotides are TGTGCCAGCAGTTTGGCAGGGTTCGATGGCTACACCTTC. J is TRBJ1-2 and V is TRBV27; perhaps TRBD1 as D (5 bases). This CDR3 has 13 amino acids. The V gene's germline CDR1 is MNHEY and CDR2 SMNVEV (reference sequence). The ends were cut back, 3 bases at V and 6 bases at J, with 11 bases in the middle.

This clone was found a few times. This chain joins TRBV7-3 and TRBJ1-1, with a possible D match to TRBD1 (5 bases). The ends were cut back, 5 bases at V and 2 bases at J, with 12 bases in the middle. The germline CDR1 and CDR2 sequences are SGHTA and FQGTGA. The CDR3 contains 14 residues. The CDR3 DNA reads as TGTGCCAGCAGCCCTACTGACAGCAACACTGAAGCTTTCTTT. Protein: CASSPTDSNTEAFF.

This chain joins TRBV3-1 (or the pseudogene TRBV3-2) and TRBJ2-7, with D tentatively TRBD1 (6 bases). V lost 4 bases to trimming and J lost 2 bases, with 9 bases between them. This CDR3 is 13 amino acids long. CDR1 and CDR2 (germline): LGHDT, YNNKEL (reference sequence). The CDR3 loop reads CASSPGQPYEQYF. The CDR3 DNA is TGTGCCAGCAGCCCTGGACAGCCCTACGAGCAGTACTTC.

There are a few counts of this clone. The chain is built from TRBV6-5 and TRBJ2-5; D gene unclear. Trimming shortened V by 7 bases and J by 2 bases, and 14 bases separated the two germline ends. CDR3 length: 14 amino acids. Germline loops: CDR1 MNHEY, CDR2 SVGAGI. The CDR3 nucleotides are TGTGCCAGCAATCGGAGAGGCTATCAAGAGACCCAGTACTTC. Translation gives CASNRRGYQETQYF.

The chain's CDR3 is CASSLQGAITPQHF. The CDR3 DNA reads as TGTGCCAGCAGTTTACAGGGGGCCATCACTCCCCAGCATTTT. The chain joins TRBV28 to TRBJ1-5; 8 nucleotides line up with TRBD1. With V trimmed by 2 bases and J by 10 bases, 7 bases remained unmatched. This CDR3 comprises 14 residues. Germline V gene lookup returns CDR1 MDHEN and CDR2 SYDVKM.

V and J are TRBV27 and TRBJ1-1; D is unclear. V was pared by 7 bases and J by 0 bases, with 15 bases between. In germline, CDR1 is MNHEY, CDR2 SMNVEV (reference sequence). CDR3 size: 15 residues. CDR3 residues: CASNPRWALNTEAFF. The CDR3 region has the DNA TGTGCCAGCAACCCCCGATGGGCTCTGAACACTGAAGCTTTCTTT.

This clone came up once. This chain links TRBV6-5 with TRBJ2-2; D is ambiguous. The CDR3 is 11 residues long. V shed 3 bases and J shed 7 bases, with 3 bases lying between them. In germline, CDR1 is MNHEY, CDR2 SVGAGI. The CDR3 nucleotides are TGTGCCAGCAGTTATATCGGGGAGCTGTTTTTT. Translation: CASSYIGELFF.

The chain combines TRBV6-5 with TRBJ1-4; 8 bases align to TRBD1. CDR3 length: 15 amino acids. V gave up 4 bases and J gave up 7 bases; unmatched junction bases: 8. Germline lookup yields CDR1 MNHEY and CDR2 SVGAGI. The DNA for the CDR3 is TGTGCCAGCAGTTCCGGACAGGGCGCAGGTGAAAAACTGTTTTTT. Translated: CASSSGQGAGEKLFF.

This clone was picked up a small number of times. V and J are TRBV7-9 and TRBJ1-4; D not resolved. Per germline, CDR1 SEHNR and CDR2 FQNEAQ (reference sequence). Trimming cost V 4 bases and J 5 bases, with 17 bases left between them. The length of the CDR3 is 16 residues. The CDR3, as DNA: TGTGCCAGCAGCTCCCGGCGCGCAGGACTCAATGAAAAACTGTTTTTT. Protein: CASSSRRAGLNEKLFF. Drawing the rest from reference TRBV7-9 and TRBJ1-4, the complete variable domain is DTGVSQNPRHKITKRGQNVTFRCDPISEHNRLYWYRQTLGQGPEFLTYFQNEAQLEKSRLLSDRFSAERPKGSFSTLEIQRTEQGDSAMYLCASSSRRAGLNEKLFFGSGTQLSVL.

This clone was found once. V is TRBV13 and J is TRBJ1-2; D perhaps matches TRBD1 (5 bases). The germline gives CDR1 PRHDT, CDR2 FYEKMQ (reference sequence). The CDR3 totals 15 residues. Between the trimmed V and J ends, which lost 2 bases and 0 bases, there was a span of 10 bases. CDR3: CASSLIRVANYGYTF. The CDR3 nucleotides read TGTGCCAGCAGCTTAATCAGGGTAGCTAACTATGGCTACACCTTC.

This clone was found a few times. This chain links TRBV5-4 with TRBJ2-6; D may be TRBD1 (6 bases). The germline V gene has CDR1 SGHNT and CDR2 YYREEE (reference sequence). CDR3 length: 15 amino acids. V lost 4 bases to trimming and J lost 0 bases, with 8 bases between them. The CDR3 protein is CASSRTDSGANVLTF. CDR3 coding DNA: TGTGCCAGCAGCCGGACAGACTCTGGGGCCAACGTCCTGACTTTC.

This chain uses TRBV19 with TRBJ2-2, with 7 bases lining up with TRBD1. J lost 4 bases, V lost 3 bases, and 5 bases had no gene match. Per germline, CDR1 LNHDA and CDR2 SQIVND (reference sequence). The CDR3 runs 15 residues. CDR3 sequence: CASSIADRSTGELFF. The CDR3 DNA sequence: TGTGCCAGTAGTATCGCGGACAGGTCCACCGGGGAGCTGTTTTTT.

On this clone: Other DNA sequences in the sample encode the same CDR3. This sequence joins TRBV6-5 and TRBJ2-2; D may be TRBD1 (6 bases). CDR1 is MNHEY, CDR2 SVGAGI, per germline. The V gene lost 3 bases and the J gene lost 1 base, with 9 bases spanning the gap. The CDR3 consists of 15 residues. In DNA form, the CDR3 reads TGTGCCAGCAGTTATGACAGGAGGAACACCGGGGAGCTGTTTTTT. Its protein product is CASSYDRRNTGELFF.